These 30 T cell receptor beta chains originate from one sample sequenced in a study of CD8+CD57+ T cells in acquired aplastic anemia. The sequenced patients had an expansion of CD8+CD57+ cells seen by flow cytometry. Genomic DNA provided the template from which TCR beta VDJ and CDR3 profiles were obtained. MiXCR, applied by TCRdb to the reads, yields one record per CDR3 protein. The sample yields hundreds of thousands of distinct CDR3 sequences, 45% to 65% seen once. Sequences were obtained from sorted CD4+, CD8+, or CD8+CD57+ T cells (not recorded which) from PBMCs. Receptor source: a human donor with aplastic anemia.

Written as DNA, the CDR3 is TGCGCCAGCAGCGAGACTATGAACACTGAAGCTTTCTTT. Translated, it gives CASSETMNTEAFF. The chain carries TRBV5-1 and TRBJ1-1, with D uncertain. With 4 bases removed from V and 0 bases from J, the gap between germline ends came to 7 bases. Germline CDR1 SGHRS, CDR2 YFSETQ. This CDR3 is built from 13 residues.

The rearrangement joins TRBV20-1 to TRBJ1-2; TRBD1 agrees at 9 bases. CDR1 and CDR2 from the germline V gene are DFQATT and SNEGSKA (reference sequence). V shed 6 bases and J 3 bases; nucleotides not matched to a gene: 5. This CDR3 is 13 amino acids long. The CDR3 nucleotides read TGCAGTGCCTGGGACAGGGCCGACTATGGCTACACCTTC. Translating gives CSAWDRADYGYTF.

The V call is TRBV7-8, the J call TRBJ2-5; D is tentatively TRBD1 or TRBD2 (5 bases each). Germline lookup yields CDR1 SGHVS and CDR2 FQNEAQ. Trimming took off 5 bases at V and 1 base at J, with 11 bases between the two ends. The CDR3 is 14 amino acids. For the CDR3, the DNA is TGTGCCAGCAGCAAGAGGGACGTCCAAGAGACCCAGTACTTC. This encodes CASSKRDVQETQYF.

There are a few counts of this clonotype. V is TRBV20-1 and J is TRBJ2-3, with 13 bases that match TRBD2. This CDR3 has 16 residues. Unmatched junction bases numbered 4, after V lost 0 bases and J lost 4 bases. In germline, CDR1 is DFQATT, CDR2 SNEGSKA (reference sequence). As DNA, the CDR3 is TGCAGTGCTAGAGAGGGGGGACTAGCGGGATCAGATACGCAGTATTTT. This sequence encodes CSAREGGLAGSDTQYF.

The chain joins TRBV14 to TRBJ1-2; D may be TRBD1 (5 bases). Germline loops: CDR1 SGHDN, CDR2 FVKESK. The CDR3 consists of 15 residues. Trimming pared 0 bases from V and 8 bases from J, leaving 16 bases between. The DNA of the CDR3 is TGTGCCAGCAGCCAAGATGAGCGGGGGGGTCGAGGCTACACCTTC. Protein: CASSQDERGGRGYTF. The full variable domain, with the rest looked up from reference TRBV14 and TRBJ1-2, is EAGVTQFPSHSVIEKGQTVTLRCDPISGHDNLYWYRRVMGKEIKFLLHFVKESKQDESGMPNNRFLAERTGGTYSTLKVQPAELEDSGVYFCASSQDERGGRGYTFGSGTRLTVV.

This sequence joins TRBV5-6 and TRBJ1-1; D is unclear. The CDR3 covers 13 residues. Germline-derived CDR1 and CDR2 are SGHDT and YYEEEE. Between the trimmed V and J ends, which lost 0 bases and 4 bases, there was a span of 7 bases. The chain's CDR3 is CASSLDLSTEAFF. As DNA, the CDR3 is TGTGCCAGCAGCTTGGACCTGAGCACTGAAGCTTTCTTT.

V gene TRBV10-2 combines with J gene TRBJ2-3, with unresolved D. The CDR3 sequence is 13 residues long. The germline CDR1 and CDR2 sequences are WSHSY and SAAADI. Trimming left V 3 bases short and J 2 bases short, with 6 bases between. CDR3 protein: CASSDQSTDTQYF. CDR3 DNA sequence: TGCGCCAGCAGTGACCAATCCACAGATACGCAGTATTTT.

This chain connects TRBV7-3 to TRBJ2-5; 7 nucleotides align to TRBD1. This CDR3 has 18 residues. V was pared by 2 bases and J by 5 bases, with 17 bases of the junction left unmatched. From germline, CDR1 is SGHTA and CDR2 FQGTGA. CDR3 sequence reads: CASSLGKVTGRVRETQYF. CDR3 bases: TGTGCCAGCAGCTTAGGCAAAGTGACAGGGCGGGTTAGGGAGACCCAGTACTTC.

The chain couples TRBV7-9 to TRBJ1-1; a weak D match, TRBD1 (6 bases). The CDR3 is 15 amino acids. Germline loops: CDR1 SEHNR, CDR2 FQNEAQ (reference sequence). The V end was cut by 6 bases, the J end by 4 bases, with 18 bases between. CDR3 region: CASRFHRERSTEAFF. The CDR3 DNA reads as TGTGCCAGCAGGTTCCACAGGGAAAGGAGCACTGAAGCTTTCTTT.

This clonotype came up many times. CDR3: CASSQERGFPYRTYYGYTF. Here the CDR3 DNA reads TGTGCCAGCAGCCAAGAGCGGGGATTTCCCTACCGGACATACTATGGCTACACCTTC. V and J are TRBV14 and TRBJ1-2; maybe TRBD1 (5 bases). This CDR3 is 19 amino acids long. Germline CDR1 SGHDN, CDR2 FVKESK. With 0 bases removed from V and 3 bases from J, the gap between germline ends came to 23 bases.

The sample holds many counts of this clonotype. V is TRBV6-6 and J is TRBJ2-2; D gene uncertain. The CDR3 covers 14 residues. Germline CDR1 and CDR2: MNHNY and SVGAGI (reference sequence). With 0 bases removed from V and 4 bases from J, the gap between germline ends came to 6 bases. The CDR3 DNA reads TGTGCCAGCAGTTACTCGACCCTCACCGGGGAGCTGTTTTTT. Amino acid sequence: CASSYSTLTGELFF.

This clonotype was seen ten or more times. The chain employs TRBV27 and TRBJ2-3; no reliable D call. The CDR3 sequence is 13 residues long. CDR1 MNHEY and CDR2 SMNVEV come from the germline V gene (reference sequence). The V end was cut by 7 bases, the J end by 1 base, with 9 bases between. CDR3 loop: CASTVLGTDTQYF. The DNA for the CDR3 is TGTGCCAGCACCGTTCTCGGCACAGATACGCAGTATTTT.

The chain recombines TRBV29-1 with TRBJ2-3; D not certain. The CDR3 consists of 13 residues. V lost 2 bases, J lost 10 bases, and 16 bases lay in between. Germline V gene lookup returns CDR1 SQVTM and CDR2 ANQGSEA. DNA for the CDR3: TGCAGCGTTGAACTACGGATCGAGAATGCGCAGTATTTT. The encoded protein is CSVELRIENAQYF.

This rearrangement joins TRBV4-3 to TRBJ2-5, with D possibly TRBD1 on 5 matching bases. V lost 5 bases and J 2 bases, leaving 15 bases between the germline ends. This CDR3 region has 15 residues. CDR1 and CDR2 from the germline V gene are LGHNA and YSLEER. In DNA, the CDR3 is TGCGCCAGCAGCGCCAACCTGCAGGGTCAAGAGACCCAGTACTTC. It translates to CASSANLQGQETQYF.

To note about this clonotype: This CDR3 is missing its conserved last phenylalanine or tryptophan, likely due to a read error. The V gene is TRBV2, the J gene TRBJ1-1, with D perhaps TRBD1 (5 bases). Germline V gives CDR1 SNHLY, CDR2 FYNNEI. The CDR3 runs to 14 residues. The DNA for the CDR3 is TGTGCCAGCAGTGTCGGGGGTCCGGGCACTAAAGCTTTCCTT. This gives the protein CASSVGGPGTKAFL.

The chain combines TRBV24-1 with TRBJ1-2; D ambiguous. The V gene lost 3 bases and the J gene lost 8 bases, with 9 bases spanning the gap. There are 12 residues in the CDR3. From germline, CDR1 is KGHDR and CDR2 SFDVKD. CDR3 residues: CATSDRQRGYTF. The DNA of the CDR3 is TGTGCCACCAGTGATAGGCAGCGCGGCTACACCTTC.

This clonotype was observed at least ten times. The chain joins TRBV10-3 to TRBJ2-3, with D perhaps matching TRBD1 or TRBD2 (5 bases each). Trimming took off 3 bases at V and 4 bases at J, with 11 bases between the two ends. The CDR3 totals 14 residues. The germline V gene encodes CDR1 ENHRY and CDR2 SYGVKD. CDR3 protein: CAISEPRDPDTQYF. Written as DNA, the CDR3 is TGTGCCATCAGTGAACCCCGGGACCCAGATACGCAGTATTTT.

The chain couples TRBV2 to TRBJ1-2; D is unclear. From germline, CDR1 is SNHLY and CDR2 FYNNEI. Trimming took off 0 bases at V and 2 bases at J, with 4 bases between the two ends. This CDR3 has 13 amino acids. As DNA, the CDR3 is TGTGCCAGCAGTGAAGCGCTAAACTATGGCTACACCTTC. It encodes CASSEALNYGYTF.

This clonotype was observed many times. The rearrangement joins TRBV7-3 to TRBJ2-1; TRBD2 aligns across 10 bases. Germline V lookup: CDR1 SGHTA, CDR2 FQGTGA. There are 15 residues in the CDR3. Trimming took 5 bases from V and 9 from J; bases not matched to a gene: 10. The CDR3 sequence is CASSPKAGGPVEQFF. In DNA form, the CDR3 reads TGTGCCAGCAGCCCGAAAGCGGGAGGGCCGGTTGAGCAGTTCTTC.

The chain's CDR3 is CASSLEGTARSGNTEAFF. Here the CDR3 DNA reads TGCGCCAGCAGCTTGGAAGGGACCGCCCGCTCTGGAAACACTGAAGCTTTCTTT. The rearrangement links TRBV5-1 to TRBJ1-1, with a tentative D call TRBD1 (5 bases). The V and J ends lost 0 bases and 2 bases respectively, with 20 bases between them. This CDR3 is built from 18 residues. Per the germline V gene, CDR1 is SGHRS and CDR2 is YFSETQ.

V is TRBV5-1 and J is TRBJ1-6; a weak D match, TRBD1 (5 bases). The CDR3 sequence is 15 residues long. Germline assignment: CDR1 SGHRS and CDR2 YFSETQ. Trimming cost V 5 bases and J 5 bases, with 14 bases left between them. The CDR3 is CASSYQGGDNSPLHF. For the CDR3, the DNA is TGCGCCAGCAGTTATCAGGGCGGCGATAATTCACCCCTCCACTTT.

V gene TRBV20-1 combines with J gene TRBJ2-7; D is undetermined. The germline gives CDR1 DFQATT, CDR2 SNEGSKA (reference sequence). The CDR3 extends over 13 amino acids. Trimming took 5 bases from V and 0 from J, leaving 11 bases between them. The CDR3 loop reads CSAWTPGSYEQYF. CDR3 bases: TGCAGTGCTTGGACCCCCGGCTCCTACGAGCAGTACTTC.

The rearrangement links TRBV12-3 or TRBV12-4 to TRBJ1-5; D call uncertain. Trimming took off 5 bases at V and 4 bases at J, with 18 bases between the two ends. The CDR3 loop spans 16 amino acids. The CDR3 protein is CASSIGGMGPNQPQHF. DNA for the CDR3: TGTGCCAGCAGTATAGGAGGGATGGGTCCTAATCAGCCCCAGCATTTT.

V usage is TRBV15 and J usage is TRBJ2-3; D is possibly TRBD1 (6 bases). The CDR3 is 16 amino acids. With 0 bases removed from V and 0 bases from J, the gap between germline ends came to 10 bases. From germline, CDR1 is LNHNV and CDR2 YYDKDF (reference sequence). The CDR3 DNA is TGTGCCACCAGCAGAGATCGAAGGGGGAGCACAGATACGCAGTATTTT. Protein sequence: CATSRDRRGSTDTQYF.

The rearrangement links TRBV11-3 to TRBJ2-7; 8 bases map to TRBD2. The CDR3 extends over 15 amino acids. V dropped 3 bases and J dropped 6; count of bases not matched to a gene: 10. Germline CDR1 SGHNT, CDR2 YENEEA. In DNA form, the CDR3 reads TGTGCCAGCAGCTTTACCTCTGGACTAGCTCTCGAGCAGTACTTC. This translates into CASSFTSGLALEQYF.

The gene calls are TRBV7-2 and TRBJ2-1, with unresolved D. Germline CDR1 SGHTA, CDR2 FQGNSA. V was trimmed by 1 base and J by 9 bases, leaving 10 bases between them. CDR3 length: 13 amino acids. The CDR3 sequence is CASSLGPTSEQFF. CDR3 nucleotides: TGTGCCAGCAGCTTAGGACCCACATCTGAGCAGTTCTTC.

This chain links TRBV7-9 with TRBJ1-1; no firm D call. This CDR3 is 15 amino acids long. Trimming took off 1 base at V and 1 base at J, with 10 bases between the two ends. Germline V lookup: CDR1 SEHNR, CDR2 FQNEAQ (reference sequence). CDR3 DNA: TGTGCCAGCAGCTTAGAGCCAGATCCGAACACTGAAGCTTTCTTT. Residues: CASSLEPDPNTEAFF. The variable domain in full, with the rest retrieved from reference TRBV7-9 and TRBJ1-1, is DTGVSQNPRHKITKRGQNVTFRCDPISEHNRLYWYRQTLGQGPEFLTYFQNEAQLEKSRLLSDRFSAERPKGSFSTLEIQRTEQGDSAMYLCASSLEPDPNTEAFFGQGTRLTVV.

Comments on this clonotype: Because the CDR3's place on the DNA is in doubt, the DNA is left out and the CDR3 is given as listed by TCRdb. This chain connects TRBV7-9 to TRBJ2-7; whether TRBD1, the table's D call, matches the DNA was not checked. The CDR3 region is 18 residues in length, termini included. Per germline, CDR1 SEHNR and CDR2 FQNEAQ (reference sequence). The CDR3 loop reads CASSFYICSVTGSYEQYF.

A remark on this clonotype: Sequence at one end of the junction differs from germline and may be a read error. CDR3 sequence: CASSHPGPSYEQYF. The CDR3 DNA is TGCGCCAGCAGCCATCCCGGGCCCTCCTACGAGCAGTACTTC. The V and J genes are TRBV11-2 and TRBJ2-7, with no clear D. The CDR3 extends over 14 amino acids. Germline V gene lookup returns CDR1 SGHAT and CDR2 FQNNGV. The full variable domain, its missing parts supplied by reference TRBV11-2 and TRBJ2-7, is EAGVAQSPRYKIIEKRQSVAFWCNPISGHATLYWYQQILGQGPKLLIQFQNNGVVDDSQLPKDRFSAERLKGVDSTLKIQPAKLEDSAVYLCASSHPGPSYEQYFGPGTRLTVT.

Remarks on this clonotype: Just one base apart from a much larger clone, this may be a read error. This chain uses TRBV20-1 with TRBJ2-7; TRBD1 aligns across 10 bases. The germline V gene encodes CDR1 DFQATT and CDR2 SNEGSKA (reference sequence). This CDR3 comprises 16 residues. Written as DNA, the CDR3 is TGCAGTACTAGGGGATTGGACAGGGGGATTTCCTACGAGCAGTACTTC. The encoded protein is CSTRGLDRGISYEQYF.